Below, 17 T cell receptor beta chains from the same sample are listed, as sequenced in a study of graft-versus-host responses after intestinal transplantation (dated by TCRdb to 2020 to 2023). The antigens of these receptors remain unknown. In the paper's terms, the time point label means: cells obtained before transplantation from donor or recipient. Libraries came from the immunoSEQ multiplex PCR assay. Sourced from immuneACCESS, this table was stored by TCRdb with only in-frame sequences that have V and J called. A share of the clones is absent; for the studies checked, an unresolved V gene accounts for under half, and the remainder has no known explanation. The sample has 85,000 to 90,000 clones on record, about 91% of them singletons. The top ten hold approximately 0.32% of the sample. The sequencing here drew on unstimulated CD4+ T cells sorted from spleen or lymph node cells, taken before transplant. All receptors come from a human donor who was the organ donor for an intestinal transplant.

The chain links TRBV30 to TRBJ2-7; the D gene is possibly TRBD2 (5 bases). The germline V and J ends were trimmed by 0 bases and 3 bases, with 9 bases remaining between them. The germline V gene encodes CDR1 GTSNPN and CDR2 SVGIG (reference sequence). The CDR3 sequence is 13 residues long. As DNA, the CDR3 is TGTGCCTGGAGTGTTTCGGGGTTCTACGAGCAGTACTTC. Translation: CAWSVSGFYEQYF.

The chain carries TRBV6-1 and TRBJ1-1; D call uncertain. Germline V gene data show CDR1 as MNHNS and CDR2 as SASEGT. The CDR3 totals 15 residues. V gave up 6 bases and J gave up 4 bases, with 18 bases separating them. Here the CDR3 reads CASSGWTGIGTEAFF. CDR3 DNA: TGTGCCAGCAGCGGATGGACCGGGATTGGCACTGAAGCTTTCTTT.

V gene TRBV5-1 combines with J gene TRBJ1-2, with a weak D call TRBD1 (5 bases). There are 12 residues in the CDR3. V gave up 2 bases and J gave up 5 bases, with 7 bases separating them. Germline CDR1 reads SGHRS; CDR2 reads YFSETQ. CDR3 protein: CASSFAGYGYTF. The CDR3 nucleotides read TGCGCCAGCAGCTTCGCAGGGTATGGCTACACCTTC.

This chain uses TRBV29-1 with TRBJ2-5; D not resolved. The CDR3 has 12 residues. V dropped 3 bases and J dropped 0 bases, with 5 bases sitting between them. CDR1 is SQVTM, CDR2 ANQGSEA, per germline. The CDR3 is CSVDRYQETQYF. The CDR3 region has the DNA TGCAGCGTTGACCGGTACCAAGAGACCCAGTACTTC.

The chain joins TRBV27 to TRBJ2-7; tentatively, D is TRBD2 (7 bases). From germline, CDR1 is MNHEY and CDR2 SMNVEV (reference sequence). CDR3 length: 14 residues. Trimming left V 3 bases short and J 3 bases short, with 12 bases between. The CDR3 here is CASSLGGGNYEQYF. CDR3 bases: TGTGCCAGCAGTTTGGGAGGGGGGAACTACGAGCAGTACTTC.

The chain recombines TRBV5-1 with TRBJ1-2; weak D call: TRBD1 (6 bases). In germline, CDR1 is SGHRS, CDR2 YFSETQ. The germline V and J ends were trimmed by 8 bases and 1 base, with 9 bases remaining between them. This CDR3 region has 12 residues. CDR3 nucleotide sequence: TGCGCCAGTCGACAGGATAACTATGGCTACACCTTC. This codes for CASRQDNYGYTF. The full variable domain, with the rest looked up from reference TRBV5-1 and TRBJ1-2, is KAGVTQTPRYLIKTRGQQVTLSCSPISGHRSVSWYQQTPGQGLQFLFEYFSETQRNKGNFPGRFSGRQFSNSRSEMNVSTLELGDSALYLCASRQDNYGYTFGSGTRLTVV.

V gene TRBV28 combines with J gene TRBJ1-5; D is undetermined. CDR1 is MDHEN and CDR2 is SYDVKM in the germline V gene. The CDR3 covers 12 residues. Between the trimmed V and J ends, which lost 10 bases and 3 bases, there was a span of 10 bases. CDR3 in amino acids: CATQHHNQPQHF. CDR3 nucleotides: TGTGCCACACAACACCACAATCAGCCCCAGCATTTT.

Here the CDR3 reads CASSLVSSGAGKENEQFF. In DNA, the CDR3 is TGTGCCAGCAGCTTGGTTTCCTCGGGCGCGGGTAAGGAAAATGAGCAGTTCTTC. This rearrangement joins TRBV11-2 to TRBJ2-1; TRBD2 is a possible D gene (5 bases). Germline loops: CDR1 SGHAT, CDR2 FQNNGV. CDR3 length: 18 amino acids. V lost 3 bases, J lost 7 bases, and 25 bases lay in between.

This clone showed up just once. CDR3: CASSLAGWGTGELFF. The CDR3 bases are TGTGCCAGCAGCCTAGCGGGGTGGGGCACCGGGGAGCTGTTTTTT. The chain combines TRBV27 with TRBJ2-2, with 9 bases identical to TRBD2. Per germline, CDR1 MNHEY and CDR2 SMNVEV (reference sequence). This CDR3 has 15 residues. J lost 4 bases, V lost 6 bases, and 6 bases had no gene match.

The chain's CDR3 is CASSSMGLAGGVDYEQYF. CDR3 in DNA: TGTGCCAGCAGCTCCATGGGACTAGCGGGAGGGGTGGACTACGAGCAGTACTTC. The J gene is TRBJ2-7, the V gene TRBV5-6; 16 positions agree with TRBD2. CDR1 and CDR2 (germline): SGHDT, YYEEEE. CDR3 length equals 18 residues. Germline trimming cut 3 bases from V and 3 bases from J; bases unmatched to any gene: 9.

In its sample, this clone was seen once. The gene calls are TRBV4-1 and TRBJ1-5; D unclear. The CDR3 sequence is 15 residues long. Trimming stripped 8 bases from V and 5 bases from J, with 19 bases between. Germline values: CDR1 MGHRA, CDR2 YSYEKL. CDR3 DNA: TGCGCCAGCGAGAGGGCTGCAGCCGTTTATCAGCCCCAGCATTTT. As protein: CASERAAAVYQPQHF.

CDR3 sequence: CASSNTGVLQETQYF. For the CDR3, the DNA is TGTGCCAGCAGCAACACAGGAGTGCTCCAAGAGACCCAGTACTTC. The rearrangement links TRBV21-1 to TRBJ2-5; TRBD1, as called in the table, went unchecked against the DNA. TRBV21-1 is tagged as a pseudogene. The length of the CDR3 is 15 residues.

This chain uses TRBV7-9 with TRBJ2-7; 9 nucleotides match TRBD1. Losses at the gene ends were 3 bases for V and 7 bases for J; bases not matched to a gene: 10. The CDR3 length is 15 residues. Germline V CDR1 and CDR2: SEHNR, FQNEAQ (reference sequence). CDR3 sequence (DNA): TGTGCCAGCAGCTTCCCGGACAGGGGTACGGGTGAGCAGTACTTC. Translated: CASSFPDRGTGEQYF.

The chain links TRBV5-1 to TRBJ2-3, with 7 bases aligning to TRBD2. This CDR3 is built from 14 residues. Germline CDR1 and CDR2: SGHRS and YFSETQ. Trimming removed 4 bases from V and 2 bases from J; junction bases left unmatched: 4. This CDR3 reads CASSPSGSTDTQYF. The CDR3 DNA reads TGCGCCAGCAGCCCTAGCGGATCCACAGATACGCAGTATTTT.

With regard to this clone: Other DNA sequences in this specimen translate into the identical CDR3. The V gene is TRBV2, the J gene TRBJ2-5; 9 nucleotides line up with TRBD2. V lost 4 bases, J lost 5 bases, and 8 bases stayed unmatched. The CDR3 is 15 amino acids. From germline, CDR1 is SNHLY and CDR2 FYNNEI. In DNA form, the CDR3 reads TGTGCCAGCAGTGTTCAGGGGACTAGCCAGGAGACCCAGTACTTC. It encodes CASSVQGTSQETQYF.

The CDR3 DNA reads as TGTGCCAGCAGCCTACAGGGCCTCTATGGCTACACCTTC. This sequence encodes CASSLQGLYGYTF. V is TRBV7-2 and J is TRBJ1-2; D might be TRBD1 (6 bases). Germline V lookup: CDR1 SGHTA, CDR2 FQGNSA. The CDR3 totals 13 residues. The V end lost 5 bases, the J end lost 4 bases, and 11 bases lay between the germline ends.

The V gene is TRBV19, the J gene TRBJ2-3; the match to TRBD1 covers 12 bases. V shed 7 bases and J 4 bases; nucleotides not matched to a gene: 6. Germline-derived CDR1 and CDR2 are LNHDA and SQIVND (reference sequence). The CDR3 extends over 15 amino acids. CDR3 DNA sequence: TGTGCCAGTAACTCGGGACAGGGGGCGGCAGATACGCAGTATTTT. Amino acids: CASNSGQGAADTQYF.